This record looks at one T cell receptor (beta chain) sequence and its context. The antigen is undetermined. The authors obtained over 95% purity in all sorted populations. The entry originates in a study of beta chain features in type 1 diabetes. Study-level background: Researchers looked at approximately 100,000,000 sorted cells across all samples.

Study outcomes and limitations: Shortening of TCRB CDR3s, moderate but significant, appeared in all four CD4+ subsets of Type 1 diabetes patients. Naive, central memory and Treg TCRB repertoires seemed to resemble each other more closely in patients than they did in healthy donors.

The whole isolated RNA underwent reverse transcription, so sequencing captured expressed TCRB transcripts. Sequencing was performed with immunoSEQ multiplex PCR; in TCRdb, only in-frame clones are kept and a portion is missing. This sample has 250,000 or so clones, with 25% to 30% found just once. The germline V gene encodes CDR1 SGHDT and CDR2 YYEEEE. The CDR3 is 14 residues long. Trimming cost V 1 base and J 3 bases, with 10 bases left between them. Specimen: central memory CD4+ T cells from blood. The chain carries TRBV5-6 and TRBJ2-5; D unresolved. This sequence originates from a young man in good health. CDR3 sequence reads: CASSLRAYEETQYF. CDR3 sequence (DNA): TGTGCCAGCAGCTTGCGGGCCTATGAAGAGACCCAGTACTTC.